Listed below are T cell receptor beta chains from one sample, sequenced in a study of blood T cell repertoires in COVID-19. The protocol was immunoSEQ multiplex PCR, while the TCRdb copy is restricted to in-frame clones and leaves out a portion. The sample holds 100,000 to 150,000 clones, about 88% seen once. Material: PBMCs or T cells enriched from blood (not recorded which). These receptors were collected from a man aged 35 to 55 with acute COVID-19. The CDR3 runs from the conserved cysteine through the conserved F or W. D genes are given only for firm matches.

D	V	J	CDR3
TRBD2	TRBV14	TRBJ2-1	CASTGAGGVNEQFF
-	TRBV18	TRBJ1-2	CASSRGSYGYTF
-	TRBV19	TRBJ2-7	CASASTGNEQYF
-	TRBV5-6	TRBJ2-3	CASSFGSGLTDTQYF
-	TRBV11-1	TRBJ1-1	CASSVEGSGTEAFF
TRBD1	TRBV6-5	TRBJ1-2	CASSLDQGVGGYTF
TRBD1	TRBV5-1	TRBJ1-2	CASRPGTGGNYGYTF
-	TRBV11-3	TRBJ2-1	CASSLGASSYNEQFF
TRBD2	TRBV3-1/TRBV3-2	TRBJ2-5	CASSQPGGQETQYF
TRBD1	TRBV18	TRBJ1-1	CASSERGQGDLKNTEAFF
TRBD2	TRBV5-1	TRBJ2-3	CASSLILIAGVTDTQYF
-	TRBV19	TRBJ2-2	CASSISSLGMYTGELFF
-	TRBV11-2	TRBJ2-5	CASSPRTVGTQYF
-	TRBV3-1/TRBV3-2	TRBJ2-1	CASSPYTYNEQFF
-	TRBV5-1	TRBJ1-2	CASSLGAGEGWSYGYTF
TRBD2	TRBV5-4	TRBJ2-2	CASSWGLAGANTGELFF
TRBD1	TRBV18	TRBJ1-1	CASKTGENTEAFF
TRBD1	TRBV7-2	TRBJ1-4	CASSPGTGDEKLFF
-	TRBV6-1	TRBJ1-2	CASSEDRDGGYTF
-	TRBV5-1	TRBJ1-5	CASSLIPGPGEPQHF
TRBD1	TRBV3-1/TRBV3-2	TRBJ2-3	CASSFATGKQDTQYF
-	TRBV11-1	TRBJ2-2	CASSLRATGELFF
-	TRBV14	TRBJ1-1	CASSLQGNTEAFF
-	TRBV6-6	TRBJ1-6	CASTQQGINSPLHF
-	TRBV19	TRBJ1-2	CASSIKGVRGNGYTF
-	TRBV24-1	TRBJ1-3	CATGELRSSGNTIYF
-	TRBV19	TRBJ2-2	CASSKGESNGELFF
TRBD1	TRBV6-5	TRBJ1-2	CASSLSITGEGYTF
-	TRBV28	TRBJ1-2	CASSLLTVDRMDGYTF